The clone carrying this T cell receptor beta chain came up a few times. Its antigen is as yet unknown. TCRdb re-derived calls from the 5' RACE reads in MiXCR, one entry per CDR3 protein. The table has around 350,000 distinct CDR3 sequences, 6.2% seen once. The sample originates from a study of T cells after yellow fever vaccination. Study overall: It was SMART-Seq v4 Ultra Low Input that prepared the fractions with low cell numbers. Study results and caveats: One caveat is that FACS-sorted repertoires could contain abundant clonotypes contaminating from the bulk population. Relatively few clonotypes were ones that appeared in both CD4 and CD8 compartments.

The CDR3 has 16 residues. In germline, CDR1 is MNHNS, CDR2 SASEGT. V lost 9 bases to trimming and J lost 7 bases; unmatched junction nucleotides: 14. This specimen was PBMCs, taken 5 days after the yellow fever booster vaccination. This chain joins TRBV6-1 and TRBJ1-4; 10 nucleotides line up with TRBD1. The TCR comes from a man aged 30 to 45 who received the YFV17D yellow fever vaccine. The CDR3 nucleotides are TGTGCCAGAATCGCCGGTCGGACAGGGGGTTGTGAAAAACTGTTTTTT. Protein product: CARIAGRTGGCEKLFF.